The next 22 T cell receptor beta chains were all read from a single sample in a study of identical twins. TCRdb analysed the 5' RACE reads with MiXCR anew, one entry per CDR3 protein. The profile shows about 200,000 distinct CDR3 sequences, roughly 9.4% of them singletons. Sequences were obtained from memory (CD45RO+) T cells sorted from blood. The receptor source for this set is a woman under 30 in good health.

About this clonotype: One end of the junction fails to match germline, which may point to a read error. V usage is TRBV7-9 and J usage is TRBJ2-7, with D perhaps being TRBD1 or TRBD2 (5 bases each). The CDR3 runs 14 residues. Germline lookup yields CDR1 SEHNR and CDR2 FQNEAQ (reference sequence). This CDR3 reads CAISPGRYSYEQYF. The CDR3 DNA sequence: TGTGCCATCAGCCCGGGGCGCTACTCCTACGAGCAGTACTTC.

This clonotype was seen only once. In DNA form, the CDR3 reads TGTGCCAGCTCAGCCGGACTAGCGGGAATCGAGACCCAGTACTTC. Residues: CASSAGLAGIETQYF. The V call is TRBV18, the J call TRBJ2-5, with TRBD2 matching 12 bases. CDR1 is KGHSH, CDR2 LQKENI, per germline. The CDR3 consists of 15 residues. With 5 bases clipped from V and 5 bases from J, the junction kept 6 bases outside the gene matches. The whole variable domain, filled in from reference TRBV18 and TRBJ2-5, reads NAGVMQNPRHLVRRRGQEARLRCSPMKGHSHVYWYRQLPEEGLKFMVYLQKENIIDESGMPKERFSAEFPKEGPSILRIQQVVRGDSAAYFCASSAGLAGIETQYFGPGTRLLVL.

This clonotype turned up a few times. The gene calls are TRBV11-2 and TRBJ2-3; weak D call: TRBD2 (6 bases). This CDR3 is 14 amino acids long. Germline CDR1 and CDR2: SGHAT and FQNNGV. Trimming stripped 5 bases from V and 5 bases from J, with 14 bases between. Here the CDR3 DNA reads TGTGCCAGCAGCCCGCAGCGGGCGGTAGATACGCAGTATTTT. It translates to CASSPQRAVDTQYF.

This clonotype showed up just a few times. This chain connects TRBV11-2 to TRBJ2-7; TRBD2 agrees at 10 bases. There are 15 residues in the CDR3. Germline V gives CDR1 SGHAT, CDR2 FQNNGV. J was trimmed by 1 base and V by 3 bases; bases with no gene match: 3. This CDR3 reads CASSFGLAASYEQYF. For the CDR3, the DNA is TGTGCCAGCAGCTTCGGACTAGCGGCTTCCTACGAGCAGTACTTC.

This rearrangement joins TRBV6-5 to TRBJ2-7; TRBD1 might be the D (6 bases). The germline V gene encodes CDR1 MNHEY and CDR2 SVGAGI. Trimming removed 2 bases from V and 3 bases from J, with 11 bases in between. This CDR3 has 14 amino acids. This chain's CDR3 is CASSYVQGNYEQYF. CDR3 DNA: TGTGCCAGCAGTTACGTGCAGGGGAACTACGAGCAGTACTTC.

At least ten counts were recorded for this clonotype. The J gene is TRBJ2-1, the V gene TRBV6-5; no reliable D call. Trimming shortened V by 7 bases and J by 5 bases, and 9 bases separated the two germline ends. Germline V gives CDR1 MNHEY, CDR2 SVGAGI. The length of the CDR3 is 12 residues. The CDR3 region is CASTHQDNEQFF. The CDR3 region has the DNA TGTGCCAGCACCCACCAGGACAATGAGCAGTTCTTC.

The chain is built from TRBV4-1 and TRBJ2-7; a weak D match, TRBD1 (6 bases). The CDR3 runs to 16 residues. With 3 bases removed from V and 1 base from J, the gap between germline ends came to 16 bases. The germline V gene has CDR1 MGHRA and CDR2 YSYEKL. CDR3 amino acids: CASSHPGQLESYEQYF. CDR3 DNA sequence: TGCGCCAGCAGCCACCCCGGACAGTTGGAATCCTACGAGCAGTACTTC.

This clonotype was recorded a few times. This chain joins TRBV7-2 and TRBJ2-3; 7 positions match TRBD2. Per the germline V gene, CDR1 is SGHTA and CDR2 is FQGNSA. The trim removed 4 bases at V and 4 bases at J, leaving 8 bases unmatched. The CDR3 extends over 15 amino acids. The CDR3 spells CASSSSSGQADTQYF. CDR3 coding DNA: TGTGCCAGCAGCTCTAGTAGCGGGCAGGCAGATACGCAGTATTTT.

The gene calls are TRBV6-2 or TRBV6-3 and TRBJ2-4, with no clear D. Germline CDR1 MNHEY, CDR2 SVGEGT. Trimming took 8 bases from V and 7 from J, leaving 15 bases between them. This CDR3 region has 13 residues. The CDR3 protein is CASRNGGMNIQYF. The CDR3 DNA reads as TGTGCCAGCCGGAACGGCGGTATGAACATTCAGTACTTC.

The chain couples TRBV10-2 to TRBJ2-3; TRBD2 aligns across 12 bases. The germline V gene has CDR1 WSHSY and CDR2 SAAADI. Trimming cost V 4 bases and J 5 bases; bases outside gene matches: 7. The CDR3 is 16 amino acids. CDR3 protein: CASSVSSGGAIDTQYF. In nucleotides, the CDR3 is TGCGCCAGCAGTGTTTCTAGCGGGGGGGCAATAGATACGCAGTATTTT.

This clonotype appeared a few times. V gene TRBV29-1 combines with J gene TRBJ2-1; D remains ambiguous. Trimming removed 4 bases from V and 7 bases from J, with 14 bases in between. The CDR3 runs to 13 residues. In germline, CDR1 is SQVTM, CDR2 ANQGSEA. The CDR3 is CSVGTPAQNEQFF. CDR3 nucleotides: TGCAGCGTTGGTACTCCGGCTCAAAATGAGCAGTTCTTC.

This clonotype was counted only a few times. CDR3 region: CASIPGATSGASYNEQFF. In nucleotides, the CDR3 is TGCGCCAGCATCCCGGGGGCGACTAGCGGGGCATCCTACAATGAGCAGTTCTTC. The J gene is TRBJ2-1, the V gene TRBV5-1; 11 bases align to TRBD2. Germline V gene lookup returns CDR1 SGHRS and CDR2 YFSETQ. Trimming removed 6 bases from V and 1 base from J; junction bases left unmatched: 12. The length of the CDR3 is 18 residues.

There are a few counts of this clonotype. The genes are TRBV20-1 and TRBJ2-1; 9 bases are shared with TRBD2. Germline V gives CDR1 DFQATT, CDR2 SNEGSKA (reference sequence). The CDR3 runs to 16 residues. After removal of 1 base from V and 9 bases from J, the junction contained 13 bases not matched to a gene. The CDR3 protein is CSARGLGGRARREQFF. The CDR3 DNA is TGCAGTGCTAGAGGACTTGGCGGGAGGGCCAGGCGTGAGCAGTTCTTC.

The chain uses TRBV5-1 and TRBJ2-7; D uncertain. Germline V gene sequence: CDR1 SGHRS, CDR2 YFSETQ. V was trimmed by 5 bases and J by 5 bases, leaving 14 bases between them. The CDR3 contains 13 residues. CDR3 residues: CASRDPSSDEQYF. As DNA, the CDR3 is TGCGCCAGCAGGGACCCCTCGTCGGACGAGCAGTACTTC.

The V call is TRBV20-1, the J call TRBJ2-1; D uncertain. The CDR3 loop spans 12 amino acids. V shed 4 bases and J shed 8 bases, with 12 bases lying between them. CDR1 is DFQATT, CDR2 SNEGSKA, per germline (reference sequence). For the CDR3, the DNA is TGCAGTGCTACAGTTCAGAGCGATGAGCAGTTCTTC. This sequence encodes CSATVQSDEQFF.

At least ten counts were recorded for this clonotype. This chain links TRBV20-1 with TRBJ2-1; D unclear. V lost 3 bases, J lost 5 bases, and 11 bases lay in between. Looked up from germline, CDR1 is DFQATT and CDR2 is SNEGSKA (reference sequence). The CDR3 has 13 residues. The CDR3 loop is CSARRQFHNEQFF. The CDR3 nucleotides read TGCAGTGCTAGGAGGCAGTTCCACAATGAGCAGTTCTTC.

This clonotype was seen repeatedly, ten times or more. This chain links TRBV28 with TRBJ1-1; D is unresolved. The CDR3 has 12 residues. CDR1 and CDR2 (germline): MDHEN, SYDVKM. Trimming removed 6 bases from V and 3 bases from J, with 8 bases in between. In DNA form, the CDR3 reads TGTGCCAGCAGCCTACTAGACACTGAAGCTTTCTTT. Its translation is CASSLLDTEAFF.

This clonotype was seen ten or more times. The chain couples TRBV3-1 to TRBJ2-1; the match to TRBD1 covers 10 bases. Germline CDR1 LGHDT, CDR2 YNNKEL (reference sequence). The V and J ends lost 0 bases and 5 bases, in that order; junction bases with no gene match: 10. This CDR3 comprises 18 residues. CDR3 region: CASSQEVSDRGMDNEQFF. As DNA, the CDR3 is TGTGCCAGCAGCCAAGAGGTGTCGGACAGGGGGATGGACAATGAGCAGTTCTTC.

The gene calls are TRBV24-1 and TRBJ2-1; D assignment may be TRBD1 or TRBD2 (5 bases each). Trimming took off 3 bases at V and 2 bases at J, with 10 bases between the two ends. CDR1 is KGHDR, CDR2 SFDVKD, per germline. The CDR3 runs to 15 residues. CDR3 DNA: TGTGCCACCAGTGATCCGAGGGGTCCCTACAATGAGCAGTTCTTC. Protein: CATSDPRGPYNEQFF.

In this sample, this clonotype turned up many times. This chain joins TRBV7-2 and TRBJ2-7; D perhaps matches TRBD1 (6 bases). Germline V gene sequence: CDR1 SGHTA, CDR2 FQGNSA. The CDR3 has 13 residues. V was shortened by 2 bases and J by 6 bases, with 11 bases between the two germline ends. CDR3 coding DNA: TGTGCCAGCAGCTTAACAGGGAATGGCGAGCAGTACTTC. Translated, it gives CASSLTGNGEQYF.

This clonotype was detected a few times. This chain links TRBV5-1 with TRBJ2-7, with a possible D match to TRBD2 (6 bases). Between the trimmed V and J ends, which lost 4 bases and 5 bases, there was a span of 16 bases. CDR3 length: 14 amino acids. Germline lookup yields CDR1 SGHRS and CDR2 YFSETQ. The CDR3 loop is CASSATTGGDEQYF. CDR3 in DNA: TGCGCCAGCAGCGCGACTACCGGCGGGGACGAGCAGTACTTC.

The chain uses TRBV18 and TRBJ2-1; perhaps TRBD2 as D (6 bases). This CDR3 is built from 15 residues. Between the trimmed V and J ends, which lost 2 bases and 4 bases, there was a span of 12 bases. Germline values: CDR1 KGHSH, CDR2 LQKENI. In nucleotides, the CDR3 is TGTGCCAGCTCACCATCCGGGGGAAGGTACAATGAGCAGTTCTTC. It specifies CASSPSGGRYNEQFF.